The subject of this entry is one TCR beta chain. Its specificity is not known. Germline V gene lookup returns CDR1 SQVTM and CDR2 ANQGSEA. The CDR3 extends over 15 amino acids. The V and J ends lost 6 bases and 6 bases, in that order; junction bases with no gene match: 13. The data were obtained in a study of T cells after yellow fever vaccination. Study-level results: Though weaker, the secondary response peaked faster, on day 5 versus 15. The appearance of a small share of clonotypes in both CD4 and CD8 compartments was observed. Reappearance after the booster was seen for most primary-vaccination clones, at about 95% CD4 and 70% to 90% CD8.

TCRdb reprocessed the 5' RACE reads with MiXCR, giving one entry per CDR3 protein. The profile covers almost 600,000 distinct CDR3 sequences, with roughly 14% appearing a single time and about an eighth taken by the ten largest. This sequence originates from a young man who received the YFV17D yellow fever vaccine. J is TRBJ2-5 and V is TRBV29-1; TRBD1 matches at 10 bases. The specimen comprised PBMCs, sampled on the day of the yellow fever booster vaccination. The CDR3 loop is CSVTAGTGVGQTQYF. As DNA, the CDR3 is TGCAGCGTAACCGCCGGGACAGGGGTAGGACAGACCCAGTACTTC.